This TCR beta chain was found in a study of blood T cell repertoires in COVID-19 (dated by TCRdb to 2018 to 2020). Context from the whole study: Samples from collaborators originated in the United States, Italy and Spain and spanned both the acute and convalescent phases of COVID-19. The material from the prospective study consisted of cDNA or gDNA derived from T cells, B-cell-depleted T cells, or PBMCs. The dataset comprised deeply sampled blood TCRbeta repertoires from subjects exposed to, actively infected with, or recovered from COVID-19. A freely available public database, intended as a resource for researchers studying the immune response to SARS-CoV-2, is where the repertoires were released. The samples were drawn from two sources: the first 160 participants of the ongoing ImmuneRACE study, and over 950 subjects contributed by 6 global collaborators. Sample metadata almost always included a de-identified subject ID, COVID-19 status, age in years and sex. Where available, HLA class I and class II types were obtained from metadata supplied by the sample provider rather than from assay-based typing. Paper-wide results and their limitations: How much clinical and demographic metadata was included differed by source and by participant, and the metadata was provided uncurated.

TCRbeta CDR3 regions were amplified from genomic DNA by means of the immunoSEQ Assay, a bias-controlled multiplex PCR. Concerning the study's data processing: Nucleated cell counts per sample were estimated from amplification of reference gene primers within the assay. To quantify the absolute abundance of each unique TCRbeta CDR3 rearrangement, sequence reads were collapsed and filtered. For each sample, productive Simpson clonality was calculated as the square root of Simpson's diversity index over productive rearrangements. TCRdb took over this immuneACCESS table, retaining in-frame rearrangements with V and J assigned. Such tables are incomplete; in checked studies, under half of the missing clones stem from an unresolved V gene, and the remainder is unexplained. V and J calls and clone size are as listed in that table; D and trimming were resolved from the DNA. A total of 300,000 to 350,000 clones appear in this sample, about 90% of them only once. The ten largest clones take up roughly 4.3% of the sample.

About this clone: What antigen it recognizes has not been identified. Base qualities are not provided; no much larger clone lies one nucleotide away.

Enrolling through a virtual design, the prospective study's participants ranged in age from about 18 to 89 years and lived across 20 to 25 United States geographic areas. In the prospective study, cohorts were assigned on the basis of participant-reported clinical history obtained from a screening survey and a study questionnaire. In the prospective study, whole blood, serum and a nasopharyngeal or oropharyngeal swab were collected from each participant by mobile phlebotomists. Prospective study participants could optionally give additional blood draws and questionnaires over an approximately 2-month period. Prospective study blood samples were shipped either frozen or at room temperature before DNA extraction. Germline trimming: 2 bases from V, 4 bases from J; junction bases outside gene matches: 4. Via the germline V gene (reference sequence), CDR1 is MNHEY and CDR2 SMNVEV. The CDR3 covers 15 residues, taking in both the cysteine and the phenylalanine. The DNA shown is the 45-base CDR3, in frame from base 1.

The TCR sequence derives from a woman aged 18 to 35 with acute COVID-19. Sequencing was carried out using PBMCs or T cells enriched from blood (not recorded which). The chain is assembled from TRBV27 and TRBJ2-1, and 8 bases in between align with TRBD1. The nucleotide sequence reads TGTGCCAGCAGTTTAGGGGGACAGGCATACAATGAGCAGTTCTTC. Its protein reads: CASSLGGQAYNEQFF.